This T cell receptor (beta chain) was recorded in a study of cytomegalovirus exposure and HLA in healthy donors. CDR3 length: 14 amino acids. Trimming cost V 2 bases and J 0 bases, with 7 bases left between them. The germline V gene has CDR1 SGHTA and CDR2 FQGNSA. The PCR employed 60 Vbeta primers together with 13 Jbeta primers. Assay used: immunoSEQ multiplex PCR; TCRdb lists only in-frame clones, some missing. The sample shows around 85,000 clones, around 80% of them seen only once. Input material: PBMCs. The clonotype was recovered from a male donor in good health and CMV-seronegative. The chain carries TRBV7-2 and TRBJ1-2, with D unclear. The CDR3, as DNA: TGTGCCAGCAGCTTAACGGGGACTAACTATGGCTACACCTTC. It encodes CASSLTGTNYGYTF.